This TCR beta chain was observed in a study of CD8+ T cells in alopecia areata. Sequencing relied on a cDNA template that was reverse transcribed from extracted RNA. TCRdb keeps only in-frame clones here, not all; method: immunoSEQ multiplex PCR. This table holds 150,000 or so clones, about 54% found once. V lost 5 bases and J lost 5, with 13 bases in between. CDR1 and CDR2 from the germline V gene are SQVTM and ANQGSEA. The CDR3 sequence is 13 residues long. The sample holds one count of this clone. The antigen is undetermined. CD4+ and CD8+ T cells were sorted from PBMCs. Study-level findings and limits: TCRs were shared less clearly across patients than in mice, possibly for HLA-related reasons. Higher clonality and more expanded CD8+ clones appeared in lesional than normal scalp. Normal skin contains resident alphabeta T cells, and these are also sequenced in scalp samples.

V gene TRBV29-1 combines with J gene TRBJ2-1; TRBD2 is a possible D gene (6 bases). This sequence was found in a human donor in good health. The sample comprised CD4+ T cells sorted from blood. The DNA of the CDR3 is TGCAGCGTTCGGGGGAGAGTTAACAATGAGCAGTTCTTC. Amino acid sequence: CSVRGRVNNEQFF.